A selection of T cell receptor beta chains follows, all from one sample in a study of immune heterogeneity within non-small cell lung tumors. A single record per CDR3 protein comes from TCRdb applying MiXCR to the multiplex PCR reads. This sample has more than 14,000 distinct CDR3 sequences; 28% occur once, and the top ten carry around 5%. Sequencing used lung tumor tissue. The receptor set was obtained from a man between 40 and 49 years old with non-small cell lung cancer. The CDR3 runs from the conserved cysteine through the conserved F or W. Fields, in order: J gene, clone size, V gene, D gene, CDR3 DNA, CDR3 protein. D genes are given only for firm matches. A clone size is listed for some rows: how often the clone was seen (once, few, many), or a class if it is expanded.

j_call: TRBJ2-4; clone_size: few; v_call: TRBV18; d_call: .; cdr3_nt: TGTGCCAGCTCACTCTACCAGGGTTCCAAAAACATTCAGTACTTC; cdr3_aa: CASSLYQGSKNIQYF
j_call: TRBJ1-1; clone_size: many; v_call: TRBV7-8; d_call: .; cdr3_nt: TGTGCCAGCAGCTTAGGAACGAACACTGAAGCTTTCTTT; cdr3_aa: CASSLGTNTEAFF
j_call: TRBJ1-5; clone_size: medium-sized; v_call: TRBV19; d_call: TRBD1; cdr3_nt: TGTGCCAGTAGTATCGGCAGGGGGAGAAGACAGCCCCAGCATTTT; cdr3_aa: CASSIGRGRRQPQHF
j_call: TRBJ1-2; clone_size: many; v_call: TRBV10-3; d_call: .; cdr3_nt: TGTGCCATCAGTGAGTCCGGGAACAGCCGATCTGGCTACACCTTC; cdr3_aa: CAISESGNSRSGYTF
j_call: TRBJ2-5; clone_size: many; v_call: TRBV12-3/TRBV12-4; d_call: TRBD1; cdr3_nt: TGTGCCAGCAGTTACACTGACAGGGGCCAAGAGACCCAGTACTTC; cdr3_aa: CASSYTDRGQETQYF
j_call: TRBJ1-2; clone_size: few; v_call: TRBV5-4; d_call: TRBD1; cdr3_nt: TGTGCCAGCAGCCGACAGGGTCAAGGCTACACCTTC; cdr3_aa: CASSRQGQGYTF
j_call: TRBJ2-7; clone_size: many; v_call: TRBV4-1; d_call: .; cdr3_nt: TGCGCCAGCAGCCAAGGACAGATCTCCTCCTACGAGCAGTACTTC; cdr3_aa: CASSQGQISSYEQYF
j_call: TRBJ1-2; clone_size: .; v_call: TRBV30; d_call: .; cdr3_nt: TGTGCCTGGACTATGGGGGGAGATGGTAGCTATGGATACACCTTC; cdr3_aa: CAWTMGGDGSYGYTF
j_call: TRBJ2-2; clone_size: many; v_call: TRBV5-1; d_call: TRBD1; cdr3_nt: TGCGCCAGCAGGTCGACAGGGGCGACGAACACCGGGGAGCTGTTTTTT; cdr3_aa: CASRSTGATNTGELFF
j_call: TRBJ2-3; clone_size: medium-sized; v_call: TRBV12-3/TRBV12-4; d_call: .; cdr3_nt: TGTGCCAGCAGTTTAGGTTCGGGATCAGATACGCAGTATTTT; cdr3_aa: CASSLGSGSDTQYF
j_call: TRBJ2-3; clone_size: few; v_call: TRBV9; d_call: TRBD2; cdr3_nt: TGTGCCAGCACCGGTAGCGGGACCAACACAGATACGCAGTATTTT; cdr3_aa: CASTGSGTNTDTQYF
j_call: TRBJ1-6; clone_size: medium-sized; v_call: TRBV20-1; d_call: TRBD1; cdr3_nt: TGCAGTGCTACTCCCCGACAGGGTCTAAATTCACCCCTCCACTTT; cdr3_aa: CSATPRQGLNSPLHF
j_call: TRBJ1-1; clone_size: few; v_call: TRBV27; d_call: TRBD1; cdr3_nt: TGTGCCAGCAGTCCACTATATGTACGGACAGGGGTTACTGAAGCTTTCTTT; cdr3_aa: CASSPLYVRTGVTEAFF
j_call: TRBJ2-7; clone_size: .; v_call: TRBV20-1; d_call: TRBD1; cdr3_nt: TGCAGTGCTTCGTCACGGGACAGACCGGTCTACGAGCAGTACTTC; cdr3_aa: CSASSRDRPVYEQYF
j_call: TRBJ2-2; clone_size: many; v_call: TRBV5-1; d_call: .; cdr3_nt: TGCGCCAGCAGCTTGGTTCCCGGGGAGCTGTTTTTT; cdr3_aa: CASSLVPGELFF
j_call: TRBJ2-6; clone_size: .; v_call: TRBV30; d_call: .; cdr3_nt: TGTGCCTGGGGGACCGGGAGTATATCCTCTGGGGCCAACGTCCTGACTTTC; cdr3_aa: CAWGTGSISSGANVLTF
j_call: TRBJ2-5; clone_size: .; v_call: TRBV5-4; d_call: TRBD2; cdr3_nt: TGTGCCAGCACCCTAGCGGGAGCGGGGGAGACCCAGTACTTC; cdr3_aa: CASTLAGAGETQYF
j_call: TRBJ1-2; clone_size: .; v_call: TRBV19; d_call: .; cdr3_nt: TGTGCCAGTAGTATTTCTCCACGGGGCTCCCCCTTC; cdr3_aa: CASSISPRGSPF